This record concerns one T cell receptor beta chain sequence. The CDR3 has 16 amino acids. The germline gives CDR1 SGHNT, CDR2 YYREEE (reference sequence). The V end lost 2 bases, the J end lost 0 bases, and 14 bases lay between the germline ends. The sample originates from a study of blood T cell repertoires in COVID-19. Study-level background: Collection of acute and convalescent COVID-19 samples took place in the United States, Italy and Spain. From T cells, B-cell-depleted T cells, or PBMCs came the material, which was cDNA or gDNA.

Source study methods: The authors estimated nucleated cell counts from reference gene primer amplification. Method: immunoSEQ multiplex PCR; TCRdb's copy keeps in-frame clones and lacks some. V and J calls and clone size are given by that table; D and trimming were obtained from the DNA. The table includes over 350,000 clones, roughly 90% detected once. V and J are TRBV5-4 and TRBJ1-2; no firm D call. The sequenced material came from peripheral blood. This TCR was recovered from a woman in her twenties or thirties with acute or convalescent COVID-19. Written as DNA, the CDR3 is TGTGCCAGCAGCTTCTCAGTTACAAAAGCTAACTATGGCTACACCTTC. It yields the protein CASSFSVTKANYGYTF.